The 18 T cell receptor beta chains in this list originate from one sample, sequenced in a study of early T cells in non-severe SARS-CoV-2 infection. A single record per CDR3 protein comes from TCRdb applying MiXCR to the 5' RACE reads. The data show over 50,000 distinct CDR3 sequences, 10% to 13% seen once. Sequenced: whole blood. These receptors originate from an adult who was a healthcare worker with PCR-confirmed SARS-CoV-2 infection or an uninfected control (not recorded which).

This clonotype was seen many times. The CDR3 sequence: CASSLVPQETQYF. In DNA, the CDR3 is TGTGCCAGCAGCTTAGTACCACAAGAGACCCAGTACTTC. The J gene is TRBJ2-5, the V gene TRBV11-2; no clear D. The germline gives CDR1 SGHAT, CDR2 FQNNGV. Trimming took 1 base from V and 2 from J, leaving 5 bases between them. CDR3 length: 13 amino acids.

The CDR3 DNA reads TGTGCCAGCAGTCAAGAGGGGGGGGCATCAAATGAGCAGTTCTTC. It is translated as CASSQEGGASNEQFF. V is TRBV6-5 and J is TRBJ2-1, with D maybe TRBD2 (7 bases). V dropped 5 bases and J dropped 7 bases, with 18 bases sitting between them. CDR3 length: 15 residues. In germline, CDR1 is MNHEY, CDR2 SVGAGI.

The sample holds many counts of this clonotype. V gene TRBV20-1 combines with J gene TRBJ1-4; D possibly corresponds to TRBD1 (5 bases). Germline CDR1 is DFQATT and CDR2 is SNEGSKA (reference sequence). The CDR3 consists of 14 residues. Trimming took off 3 bases at V and 6 bases at J, with 14 bases between the two ends. The CDR3 nucleotides read TGCAGTGCTAGGGCGAGGGAGGGGCATGAAAAACTGTTTTTT. It specifies CSARAREGHEKLFF.

This clonotype was recorded at least ten times. The CDR3 loop is CASSKGARGTEAFF. The CDR3 region has the DNA TGTGCCAGCAGTAAGGGGGCGCGGGGCACTGAAGCTTTCTTT. J is TRBJ1-1 and V is TRBV6-5; 7 nucleotides match TRBD1. The CDR3 extends over 14 amino acids. Germline trimming cut 5 bases from V and 4 bases from J; bases unmatched to any gene: 7. The germline V gene encodes CDR1 MNHEY and CDR2 SVGAGI.

Worth noting for this clonotype: Being one base from a much bigger clone, this may be a read error. The chain recombines TRBV27 with TRBJ2-7; 8 bases match TRBD1. There are 14 residues in the CDR3. Per the germline V gene, CDR1 is MNHEY and CDR2 is SMNVEV (reference sequence). The V and J ends lost 5 bases and 7 bases, in that order; junction bases with no gene match: 10. The CDR3 reads CASSPGTGTEEQYF. The CDR3 DNA is TGTGCCAGCAGTCCTGGGACAGGTACGGAGGAGCAGTACTTC.

V gene TRBV7-2 combines with J gene TRBJ2-1; D possibly corresponds to TRBD2 (5 bases). This CDR3 region has 14 residues. Trimming cost V 4 bases and J 6 bases, with 13 bases left between them. The germline V gene encodes CDR1 SGHTA and CDR2 FQGNSA. The CDR3 spells CASSSRTRGNEQFF. In DNA form, the CDR3 reads TGTGCCAGCAGCTCCCGGACTCGGGGCAATGAGCAGTTCTTC.

The sample holds a few counts of this clonotype. The chain combines TRBV18 with TRBJ1-2, with a weak D call TRBD1 (5 bases). In germline, CDR1 is KGHSH, CDR2 LQKENI. The V gene lost 5 bases and the J gene lost 8 bases, with 12 bases spanning the gap. The CDR3 has 12 amino acids. CDR3 in DNA: TGTGCCAGCTCAGGGACCCAGGGCGGCTACACCTTC. Residues: CASSGTQGGYTF.

J is TRBJ1-1 and V is TRBV7-2; D gene unclear. CDR1 is SGHTA, CDR2 FQGNSA, per germline. Trimming left V 2 bases short and J 1 base short, with 8 bases between. The CDR3 spans 14 residues. CDR3 DNA: TGTGCCAGCAGCTTAACACAGACGAACACTGAAGCTTTCTTT. Its translation is CASSLTQTNTEAFF.

The rearrangement joins TRBV18 to TRBJ1-5; D is uncertain. Trimming removed 3 bases at V and 4 bases at J, with 7 bases between. The CDR3 is made up of 13 amino acids. Germline CDR1 and CDR2: KGHSH and LQKENI. CDR3 sequence (DNA): TGTGCCAGCTCACCGGGAGGGAATCAGCCCCAGCATTTT. It is translated as CASSPGGNQPQHF.

The chain links TRBV5-1 to TRBJ1-6, with D hard to call. The V end was cut by 1 base, the J end by 0 bases, with 2 bases between. The CDR3 length is 14 residues. CDR1 and CDR2 (germline): SGHRS, YFSETQ. This chain's CDR3 is CASSLSSYNSPLHF. The CDR3 DNA follows: TGCGCCAGCAGCTTGAGCTCCTATAATTCACCCCTCCACTTT.

The table lists this clonotype with many counts. The CDR3 DNA reads as TGTGCCAGCTCACCACAGGGTCCTATCTCCTACAATGAGCAGTTCTTC. Its protein is CASSPQGPISYNEQFF. V usage is TRBV18 and J usage is TRBJ2-1; D remains unclear. The V and J ends lost 1 base and 0 bases respectively, with 10 bases between them. This CDR3 region has 16 residues. Germline V gene lookup returns CDR1 KGHSH and CDR2 LQKENI. Filled out from reference TRBV18 and TRBJ2-1, the complete variable domain reads NAGVMQNPRHLVRRRGQEARLRCSPMKGHSHVYWYRQLPEEGLKFMVYLQKENIIDESGMPKERFSAEFPKEGPSILRIQQVVRGDSAAYFCASSPQGPISYNEQFFGPGTRLTVL.

This clonotype was seen many times. This chain connects TRBV7-2 to TRBJ2-1; 9 bases fit TRBD2. The V segment lost 3 bases and the J segment 1 base; nucleotides outside the gene matches: 4. Germline CDR1 reads SGHTA; CDR2 reads FQGNSA. The CDR3 is 16 amino acids. The CDR3 loop reads CASSLSGGFSYNEQFF. CDR3 bases: TGTGCCAGCAGCTTGAGCGGGGGGTTTTCCTACAATGAGCAGTTCTTC. Full variable domain (rest looked up from reference TRBV7-2 and TRBJ2-1): GAGVSQSPSNKVTEKGKDVELRCDPISGHTALYWYRQSLGQGLEFLIYFQGNSAPDKSGLPSDRFSAERTGGSVSTLTIQRTQQEDSAVYLCASSLSGGFSYNEQFFGPGTRLTVL.

This clonotype appeared many times. This rearrangement joins TRBV20-1 to TRBJ2-7; possibly TRBD1 for D (6 bases). V was shortened by 6 bases and J by 6 bases, with 12 bases between the two germline ends. The CDR3 extends over 11 amino acids. The V gene's germline CDR1 is DFQATT and CDR2 SNEGSKA (reference sequence). This CDR3 reads CSALQGGEQYF. The CDR3 DNA sequence: TGCAGTGCCCTACAGGGCGGCGAGCAGTACTTC.

This clonotype was seen many times. V is TRBV11-2 and J is TRBJ1-1, with 7 bases lining up with TRBD1. CDR3 length equals 15 residues. V shed 4 bases, J shed 5 bases, and the junction held 10 bases outside the gene matches. In germline, CDR1 is SGHAT, CDR2 FQNNGV. CDR3 in amino acids: CASSSIRQGGTEAFF. Here the CDR3 DNA reads TGTGCCAGCAGCTCAATAAGACAGGGTGGGACTGAAGCTTTCTTT.

The chain joins TRBV12-3 or TRBV12-4 to TRBJ2-5, with D maybe TRBD2 (6 bases). The length of the CDR3 is 15 residues. Trimming removed 3 bases from V and 0 bases from J, with 11 bases in between. CDR3 protein: CASSLEGRYQETQYF. The CDR3 nucleotides are TGTGCCAGCAGTTTGGAGGGGCGCTACCAAGAGACCCAGTACTTC.

This clonotype was found many times. At one end, the junction sequence differs from germline, possibly due to a read error. This chain links TRBV7-7 with TRBJ2-2, with a possible D match to TRBD1 (6 bases). CDR1 and CDR2 (germline): SSHAT, FNYEAQ (reference sequence). The CDR3 extends over 14 amino acids. The CDR3 here is CASRTGPNTGELFF. Here the CDR3 DNA reads TGTGCTAGCAGAACAGGGCCGAACACCGGGGAGCTGTTTTTT.

This clonotype has at least ten counts. The chain combines TRBV24-1 with TRBJ1-1; D perhaps matches TRBD1 (5 bases). Germline assignment: CDR1 KGHDR and CDR2 SFDVKD. Trimming left V 3 bases short and J 11 bases short, with 18 bases between. The CDR3 has 14 amino acids. The CDR3, as DNA: TGTGCCACCAGTGATCAATACGACAGTCACGGGGCTTTCTTT. Its translation is CATSDQYDSHGAFF.

A few counts support this clonotype. This chain links TRBV7-6 with TRBJ2-7; 9 bases align to TRBD1. This CDR3 region has 16 residues. Germline-derived CDR1 and CDR2 are SGHVS and FNYEAQ. With 1 base clipped from V and 3 bases from J, the junction kept 7 bases outside the gene matches. CDR3 amino acids: CASSLEGTGTFYEQYF. The DNA of the CDR3 is TGTGCCAGCAGCTTAGAGGGGACAGGGACTTTCTACGAGCAGTACTTC.